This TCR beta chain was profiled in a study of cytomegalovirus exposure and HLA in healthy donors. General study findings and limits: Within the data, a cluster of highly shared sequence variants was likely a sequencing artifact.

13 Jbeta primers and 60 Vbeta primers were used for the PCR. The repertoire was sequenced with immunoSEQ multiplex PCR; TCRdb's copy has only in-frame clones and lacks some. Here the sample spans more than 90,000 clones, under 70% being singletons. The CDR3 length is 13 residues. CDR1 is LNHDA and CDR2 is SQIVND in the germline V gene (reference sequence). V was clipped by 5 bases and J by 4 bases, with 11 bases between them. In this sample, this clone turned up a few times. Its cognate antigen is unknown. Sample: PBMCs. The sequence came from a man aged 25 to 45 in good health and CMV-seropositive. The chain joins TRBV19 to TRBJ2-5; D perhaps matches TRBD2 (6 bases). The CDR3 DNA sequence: TGTGCCAGTAGTTTACCGGGACTAGAGACCCAGTACTTC. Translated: CASSLPGLETQYF.